These 26 T cell receptor beta chains were all obtained from the same sample, sequenced in a study of T cells after yellow fever vaccination. TCRdb re-called the 5' RACE reads through MiXCR, storing one row per CDR3 protein. The sample holds some 290,000 distinct CDR3 sequences, roughly 10% seen once. The sample in question was CD4+ T cells sorted from PBMCs, obtained 45 days after the yellow fever booster vaccination. Source of these receptors: a man aged 18 to 35 who received the YFV17D yellow fever vaccine.

Only a few counts were recorded for this clonotype. This chain connects TRBV7-7 to TRBJ2-3; possibly TRBD1 for D (6 bases). CDR3 length: 15 residues. The germline V gene encodes CDR1 SSHAT and CDR2 FNYEAQ (reference sequence). Trimming stripped 1 base from V and 5 bases from J, with 13 bases between. Written as DNA, the CDR3 is TGTGCCAGCAGCTTAGTATCAGGGGCAGGAGATACGCAGTATTTT. This translates into CASSLVSGAGDTQYF.

The CDR3 spells CASCRGTDTQYF. The CDR3 DNA reads as TGTGCCAGCTGTCGGGGCACAGATACGCAGTATTTT. The chain recombines TRBV12-3 or TRBV12-4 with TRBJ2-3; D uncertain. V lost 8 bases, J lost 1 base, and 7 bases lay in between. This CDR3 is 12 amino acids long.

This chain uses TRBV19 with TRBJ1-1, with unresolved D. V lost 1 base and J 0 bases, leaving 3 bases between the germline ends. Germline V gene data show CDR1 as LNHDA and CDR2 as SQIVND (reference sequence). The CDR3 is made up of 13 amino acids. In DNA, the CDR3 is TGTGCCAGTAGTATAGTCGTGAACACTGAAGCTTTCTTT. Amino acids: CASSIVVNTEAFF. The variable domain in full, completed from reference TRBV19 and TRBJ1-1, reads DGGITQSPKYLFRKEGQNVTLSCEQNLNHDAMYWYRQDPGQGLRLIYYSQIVNDFQKGDIAEGYSVSREKKESFPLTVTSAQKNPTAFYLCASSIVVNTEAFFGQGTRLTVV.

The J gene is TRBJ2-3, the V gene TRBV6-1; 9 bases agree with TRBD1. From germline, CDR1 is MNHNS and CDR2 SASEGT. V lost 7 bases and J lost 6; bases outside the gene matches: 14. This CDR3 region has 16 residues. CDR3 DNA: TGTGCCAGCAACCCCGCGGGGACAGGGATGGGGGATACGCAGTATTTT. Translated: CASNPAGTGMGDTQYF.

The chain employs TRBV12-3 or TRBV12-4 and TRBJ1-1, with no clear D. With 3 bases removed from V and 3 bases from J, the gap between germline ends came to 11 bases. The length of the CDR3 is 14 residues. The CDR3 region is CASSFGREYTEAFF. The CDR3 region has the DNA TGTGCCAGCAGTTTCGGCCGAGAGTACACTGAAGCTTTCTTT.

This clonotype was picked up a small number of times. This sequence joins TRBV12-3 or TRBV12-4 and TRBJ1-2; D not certain. This CDR3 region has 13 residues. Trimming took off 4 bases at V and 3 bases at J, with 9 bases between the two ends. CDR3 loop: CASSSRTDYGYTF. The CDR3 DNA follows: TGTGCCAGCAGTTCGCGGACGGACTATGGCTACACCTTC.

CDR3 nucleotide sequence: TGTGCCATCAGTGAGCTGGGAACCAAAAACATTCAGTACTTC. Its translation is CAISELGTKNIQYF. This chain joins TRBV10-3 and TRBJ2-4; D is unclear. V shed 2 bases and J shed 2 bases, with 7 bases lying between them. The length of the CDR3 is 14 residues. The germline V gene encodes CDR1 ENHRY and CDR2 SYGVKD.

This clonotype has more than one count but fewer than ten. V and J are TRBV2 and TRBJ2-5; the match to TRBD2 covers 7 bases. J was trimmed by 4 bases and V by 3 bases; bases with no gene match: 8. CDR1 and CDR2 from the germline V gene are SNHLY and FYNNEI. This CDR3 has 15 residues. The CDR3 loop reads CASSESGATRETQYF. Here the CDR3 DNA reads TGTGCCAGCAGTGAGAGCGGGGCCACGAGAGAGACCCAGTACTTC.

This clonotype occurred a few times. The rearrangement uses TRBV4-1 and TRBJ2-5; possible D gene TRBD1, 6 bases. V dropped 3 bases and J dropped 2 bases, with 13 bases sitting between them. The germline V gene has CDR1 MGHRA and CDR2 YSYEKL. The CDR3 runs to 15 residues. CDR3 coding DNA: TGCGCCAGCAGCCAGAAACGGACAGCGCAAGAGACCCAGTACTTC. Its translation: CASSQKRTAQETQYF.

This clonotype was seen repeatedly, ten times or more. The chain couples TRBV6-2 or TRBV6-3 to TRBJ2-7; possible D gene TRBD2, 5 bases. In germline, CDR1 is MNHEY, CDR2 SVGEGT. Trimming removed 6 bases from V and 2 bases from J, with 20 bases in between. The CDR3 is 16 amino acids. The CDR3 DNA reads as TGTGCCAGCAGCTCCCCCCGAGGGCGAATACCCTACGAGCAGTACGTC. This gives the protein CASSSPRGRIPYEQYV.

This clonotype has at least ten counts. This chain joins TRBV4-2 and TRBJ2-7; 7 bases are shared with TRBD1. The germline gives CDR1 LGHNA, CDR2 YNFKEQ. The CDR3 is made up of 17 amino acids. V gave up 2 bases and J gave up 0 bases; unmatched junction bases: 10. CDR3 in DNA: TGTGCCAGCAGCCAACCGGGTCCGGGACAGAACTCCTACGAGCAGTACTTC. This translates into CASSQPGPGQNSYEQYF.

Only a few counts were recorded for this clonotype. The chain combines TRBV9 with TRBJ1-2; TRBD1 matches at 9 bases. J was trimmed by 5 bases and V by 3 bases; bases with no gene match: 5. Looked up from germline, CDR1 is SGDLS and CDR2 is YYNGEE. The CDR3 runs to 14 residues. In nucleotides, the CDR3 is TGTGCCAGCAGCGCTTCGACAGGGGGTTATGGCTACACCTTC. It specifies CASSASTGGYGYTF. Full variable domain (rest looked up from reference TRBV9 and TRBJ1-2): DSGVTQTPKHLITATGQRVTLRCSPRSGDLSVYWYQQSLDQGLQFLIQYYNGEERAKGNILERFSAQQFPDLHSELNLSSLELGDSALYFCASSASTGGYGYTFGSGTRLTVV.

Worth noting for this clonotype: The junction departs from the called germline gene at one end, perhaps through a read error. The chain is built from TRBV7-7 and TRBJ2-3, with D perhaps TRBD1 (5 bases). CDR1 is SSHAT, CDR2 FNYEAQ, per germline (reference sequence). This CDR3 comprises 15 residues. The CDR3 DNA sequence: TGTGCTAGCAGCTTAGCTCTTGGGGCTGGAGATACGCAGTATTTT. This sequence encodes CASSLALGAGDTQYF.

This clonotype was seen repeatedly, ten times or more. V gene TRBV5-1 combines with J gene TRBJ2-7; weak D call: TRBD1 (5 bases). CDR3 length: 14 residues. V was trimmed by 0 bases and J by 3 bases, leaving 10 bases between them. CDR1 is SGHRS and CDR2 is YFSETQ in the germline V gene. The CDR3 nucleotides are TGCGCCAGCAGCTTGGGGGCAGGGTACTACGAGCAGTACGTC. Translating gives CASSLGAGYYEQYV.

This clonotype was detected many times. V usage is TRBV12-3 or TRBV12-4 and J usage is TRBJ2-1; D is ambiguous. The CDR3 consists of 13 residues. The germline V and J ends were trimmed by 6 bases and 2 bases, with 8 bases remaining between them. CDR3 sequence (DNA): TGTGCCAGCAGAACCACCCCCTACAATGAGCAGTTCTTC. This codes for CASRTTPYNEQFF.

V gene TRBV7-3 combines with J gene TRBJ2-2; 9 positions match TRBD1. This CDR3 is 16 amino acids long. The germline gives CDR1 SGHTA, CDR2 FQGTGA. J gave up 2 bases and V 5 bases, and 6 bases lay outside the gene matches. In DNA form, the CDR3 reads TGTGCCAGCAGCCCAGGACAGGGGCGTAACACCGGGGAGCTGTTTTTT. As protein: CASSPGQGRNTGELFF.

The chain carries TRBV10-1 and TRBJ2-1, with 10 bases fitting TRBD1. CDR1 WNHNN and CDR2 SYGVQD come from the germline V gene (reference sequence). Trimming at V came to 3 bases and at J to 8 bases, leaving 7 bases not matched to a gene. The CDR3 runs 15 residues. CDR3 amino acids: CASSEGTGVGDEQFF. CDR3 nucleotides: TGCGCCAGCAGTGAAGGGACAGGGGTAGGGGATGAGCAGTTCTTC.

The chain recombines TRBV5-6 with TRBJ2-1; a possible D gene is TRBD2 (6 bases). Germline CDR1 and CDR2: SGHDT and YYEEEE. Trimming removed 0 bases at V and 8 bases at J, with 15 bases between. The CDR3 has 15 amino acids. As DNA, the CDR3 is TGTGCCAGCAGCTTGGTCCGGGGGAACAGCTATGAGCAGTTCTTC. It yields the protein CASSLVRGNSYEQFF.

A few counts support this clonotype. The chain has TRBV11-1 and TRBJ2-4; 7 nucleotides align to TRBD2. CDR1 and CDR2 from the germline V gene are SGHAT and FQDESV (reference sequence). V gave up 5 bases and J gave up 0 bases; unmatched junction bases: 4. The CDR3 extends over 15 amino acids. This CDR3 is CASSPPGGAKNIQYF. The DNA of the CDR3 is TGTGCCAGCAGCCCCCCGGGGGGAGCCAAAAACATTCAGTACTTC.

CDR3 amino acids: CASSVGTTNTDTQYF. CDR3 in DNA: TGTGCCAGCAGCGTAGGGACGACAAACACAGATACGCAGTATTTT. The J gene is TRBJ2-3, the V gene TRBV9; D gene ambiguous. Trimming removed 0 bases from V and 2 bases from J, with 10 bases in between. Germline lookup yields CDR1 SGDLS and CDR2 YYNGEE. This CDR3 region has 15 residues.

The genes are TRBV7-2 and TRBJ1-5; no clear D. The CDR3 contains 13 residues. Germline-derived CDR1 and CDR2 are SGHTA and FQGNSA. Trimming left V 1 base short and J 5 bases short, with 6 bases between. The DNA of the CDR3 is TGTGCCAGCAGCTTAGGGGAAGATCAGCCCCAGCATTTT. Its protein is CASSLGEDQPQHF.

J is TRBJ1-1 and V is TRBV12-3 or TRBV12-4; D is unresolved. The germline V and J ends were trimmed by 7 bases and 3 bases, with 15 bases remaining between them. There are 14 residues in the CDR3. CDR3 sequence: CASTGREAHTEAFF. The CDR3 DNA reads TGTGCCAGCACCGGGCGGGAGGCTCACACTGAAGCTTTCTTT.

This clonotype was found a few times. CDR3 sequence: CASTSGQRAQYF. DNA of the CDR3: TGTGCCAGCACCTCCGGCCAGCGGGCGCAGTATTTT. This rearrangement joins TRBV5-6 to TRBJ2-3, with D perhaps TRBD2 (6 bases). V shed 6 bases and J shed 10 bases, with 15 bases lying between them. In germline, CDR1 is SGHDT, CDR2 YYEEEE. CDR3 length equals 12 residues.

CDR3 DNA: TGTGCCAGCAGCTATTCTATGGGGGGGTTTGGAGAGACCCAGTACTTC. Protein product: CASSYSMGGFGETQYF. The rearrangement joins TRBV7-6 to TRBJ2-5, with 7 positions matching TRBD2. Germline CDR1 SGHVS, CDR2 FNYEAQ. The CDR3 loop spans 16 amino acids. With 4 bases clipped from V and 4 bases from J, the junction kept 12 bases outside the gene matches.

V is TRBV6-2 or TRBV6-3 and J is TRBJ1-1; D gene uncertain. The V gene lost 7 bases and the J gene lost 3 bases, with 12 bases spanning the gap. Germline CDR1 is MNHEY and CDR2 is SVGEGT. The CDR3 extends over 13 amino acids. CDR3 coding DNA: TGTGCCAGCACCATTCGGAGGGACACTGAAGCTTTCTTT. This translates into CASTIRRDTEAFF.

The genes are TRBV4-1 and TRBJ2-7, with 13 bases matching TRBD2. Germline CDR1 MGHRA, CDR2 YSYEKL. The trim removed 1 base at V and 6 bases at J, leaving 6 bases unmatched. The CDR3 length is 16 residues. The CDR3 region is CASSQVLAGGRSEQYF. As DNA, the CDR3 is TGCGCCAGCAGCCAAGTACTAGCGGGGGGGCGTAGCGAGCAGTACTTC.